This is a list of T cell receptor beta chains from one sample in a study of beta chain features in type 1 diabetes. Clones were sequenced by immunoSEQ multiplex PCR, and TCRdb holds only the in-frame ones, with some missing. The table has tens of thousands of clones, under 75% seen once; the top ten hold 0.37%. Sequenced input: stem cell memory CD4+ T cells from blood. The receptors come from a man younger than 35 with type 1 diabetes. Each CDR3 is given with its conserved first and last residue.

v_call,j_call,cdr3_aa
TRBV5-1,TRBJ2-6,CASRLTGSGANVLTF
TRBV27,TRBJ2-6,CAIKPGGHSGANVLTF
TRBV6-5,TRBJ2-7,CASSYSGTLSSYEQYF
TRBV19,TRBJ2-1,CASTTNYNEQFF
TRBV5-1,TRBJ2-3,CASSLWGGEDTQYF
TRBV28,TRBJ2-1,CASSLPGTSGGGFQFF
TRBV5-1,TRBJ1-6,CASSGLGTENSPLHF
TRBV27,TRBJ1-1,CASSLAGATEAFF
TRBV27,TRBJ1-4,CASSLWERGEKLFF
TRBV2,TRBJ2-1,CASSGTSGGAYNEQFF
TRBV28,TRBJ2-1,CASSSPPLEAGFF
TRBV5-1,TRBJ1-2,CASREGVYGYTF
TRBV5-1,TRBJ2-5,CASSYGQGQETQYF
TRBV7-2,TRBJ1-1,CASSPARRNTEAFF
TRBV6-5,TRBJ2-7,CASSYSGQSSYEQYF
TRBV7-2,TRBJ2-5,CASSPRQGLLQETQYF
TRBV11-2,TRBJ2-5,CASSSWAGGRETQYF
TRBV15,TRBJ1-6,CATSREGSGVSPLHF
TRBV2,TRBJ1-3,CASRQVSGNTIYF
TRBV25-1,TRBJ2-2,CASRATGLNTGELFF
TRBV13,TRBJ2-1,CASSPPPASGRAYNEQFF
TRBV27,TRBJ2-3,CASSWNSGASTDTQYF
TRBV7-9,TRBJ1-5,CASSLESQFNQPQHF
TRBV28,TRBJ1-5,CASSLVTGHNQPQHF
TRBV7-9,TRBJ1-5,CASSSQTGQPQHF
TRBV10-3,TRBJ2-1,CATLPSGAVHQFF
TRBV5-1,TRBJ2-2,CASSRTGTANTGELFF
TRBV6-5,TRBJ2-2,CASSYVQGFGGELFF
TRBV19,TRBJ2-7,CASSGPSASSYEQYF
TRBV2,TRBJ1-2,CASSHDRVRGYTF
TRBV29-1,TRBJ2-7,CSVVQAYEQYF
TRBV28,TRBJ2-5,CASSLGLGGAPQETQYF
TRBV5-4,TRBJ2-3,CASSSLPDTQYF
TRBV11-2,TRBJ2-1,CASSQREADNEQFF
TRBV4-2,TRBJ2-5,CASSQKDREETQYF
TRBV15,TRBJ1-3,CATSSDYGDTIYF
TRBV18,TRBJ2-3,CASSPIRDTQYF
TRBV11-3,TRBJ2-2,CASSLEAGTGELFF
TRBV6-1,TRBJ2-3,CASSGWTSGSTDTQYF
TRBV28,TRBJ2-2,CASRRGRITGELFF
TRBV2,TRBJ2-5,CASSGVGTRQGETQYF
TRBV5-4,TRBJ2-1,CASSFENRRHEQFF
TRBV9,TRBJ2-1,CASSDPREHWTSGALEQFF
TRBV29-1,TRBJ2-6,CSAGLSGANVLTF
TRBV4-3,TRBJ2-1,CASSQVARINEQFF
TRBV7-7,TRBJ2-1,CASSLIVGGGEQFF
TRBV7-9,TRBJ1-1,CASSLFGNTEAFF
TRBV19,TRBJ2-5,CASSSLASGSRETQYF
TRBV28,TRBJ2-3,CASSSVEGYTDTQYF
TRBV30,TRBJ1-2,CAWGRGRVYGYTF
TRBV5-5,TRBJ2-3,CASSLDFRTDTQYF
TRBV19,TRBJ1-4,CASSSETVTSLIF
TRBV10-3,TRBJ2-5,CASGAGGGGRETQYF
TRBV6-6,TRBJ2-3,CASSPSGGTDTQYF
TRBV10-1,TRBJ2-1,CASSETGTGRGEQFF
TRBV6-6,TRBJ1-2,CASSYRTGGSGGYTF
TRBV30,TRBJ2-7,CAWTPAGGTLREQYF
TRBV2,TRBJ1-2,CASRYGQVIYGYTF
TRBV18,TRBJ1-5,CASAEGFNQPQHF